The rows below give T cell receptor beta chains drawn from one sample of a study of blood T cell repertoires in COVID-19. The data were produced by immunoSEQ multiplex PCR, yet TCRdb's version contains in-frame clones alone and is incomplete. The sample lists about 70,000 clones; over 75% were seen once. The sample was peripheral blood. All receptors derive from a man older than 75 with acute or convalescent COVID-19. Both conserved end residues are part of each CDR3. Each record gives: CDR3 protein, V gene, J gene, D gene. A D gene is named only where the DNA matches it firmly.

CASSPTIDQPQHF	TRBV18	TRBJ1-5	.
CASSRSRGGYEQYF	TRBV14	TRBJ2-7	.
CASSLIGTGPRGYGYTF	TRBV5-5	TRBJ1-2	TRBD1
CASSYSLRHRGLYEQYF	TRBV6-2/TRBV6-3	TRBJ2-7	TRBD1
CASSGTGTGRSPLHF	TRBV2	TRBJ1-6	TRBD1
CASSVAVREGTDTQYF	TRBV9	TRBJ2-3	TRBD2
CASSRGLAGGGYNEQFF	TRBV7-8	TRBJ2-1	TRBD2
CASSQASEQYF	TRBV28	TRBJ2-7	.
CASSYSLGTVDQPQHF	TRBV6-6	TRBJ1-5	.
CSVHRGERAFF	TRBV29-1	TRBJ1-1	TRBD1
CASGEGAAETQYF	TRBV27	TRBJ2-5	TRBD1
CATSDFYGNSDEQFF	TRBV24-1	TRBJ2-1	.
CASSEYGGQVNQPQHF	TRBV2	TRBJ1-5	TRBD1
CASSFTGLGREKLFF	TRBV19	TRBJ1-4	.
CASSRRTTGTYHGYTF	TRBV5-1	TRBJ1-2	.
CASSQGIRGRIRGNGYTF	TRBV3-1/TRBV3-2	TRBJ1-2	TRBD1
CATGQGETQYF	TRBV24-1	TRBJ2-5	TRBD1
CASSPREVGEQFF	TRBV12-3/TRBV12-4	TRBJ2-1	.
CSAPGGVNEQFF	TRBV29-1	TRBJ2-1	TRBD2
CASSLGGSGSRADTQYF	TRBV7-2	TRBJ2-3	TRBD2
CASSETGAYGYTF	TRBV2	TRBJ1-2	TRBD1
CASSPQVGQGWGYTF	TRBV27	TRBJ1-2	TRBD1
CASSVSQGSGEQYF	TRBV2	TRBJ2-7	TRBD1
CASSLGASGNYEQFF	TRBV7-9	TRBJ2-1	TRBD2
CASSQGQGAIYF	TRBV3-1/TRBV3-2	TRBJ1-3	TRBD1
CASSPPGFDEQYF	TRBV11-3	TRBJ2-7	.
CASSLAGHARDPQHF	TRBV5-8	TRBJ1-5	.
CASSLRSSGSDEQFF	TRBV5-8	TRBJ2-1	TRBD2
CASSLEQKNTEAFF	TRBV5-4	TRBJ1-1	.
CASSPGQGADGYTF	TRBV6-2/TRBV6-3	TRBJ1-2	TRBD1
CASSPAGIYEQYF	TRBV18	TRBJ2-7	.
CATSRPGQGAYNEQFF	TRBV15	TRBJ2-1	TRBD1
CASSLSGISDTEAFF	TRBV27	TRBJ1-1	.
CASGGTGGAGNQPQHF	TRBV2	TRBJ1-5	TRBD1
CASSQDGFIRDIQYF	TRBV4-3	TRBJ2-4	.
CASSRTSGTSSYNEQFF	TRBV7-6	TRBJ2-1	TRBD2
CASSLTGQYQNNSPLHF	TRBV5-1	TRBJ1-6	.
CASSRSGQGANEKLFF	TRBV5-6	TRBJ1-4	TRBD1
CASSLVEGLSYEQYF	TRBV6-5	TRBJ2-7	.
CASSLWGGVRDTEAFF	TRBV27	TRBJ1-1	.
CAIQGTGAYNEQFF	TRBV2	TRBJ2-1	.
CATSGVTGYANTGELFF	TRBV24-1	TRBJ2-2	.
CAISEGDRVPNQPQHF	TRBV10-3	TRBJ1-5	TRBD1
CANLVCRTRDWGYTF	TRBV10-1	TRBJ1-2	.
CATSDRPWGQDGYTF	TRBV24-1	TRBJ1-2	TRBD1
CASSRTGVSSPLHF	TRBV7-8	TRBJ1-6	TRBD1
CASRAPKTGAYEQYF	TRBV6-5	TRBJ2-7	.
CASSLERLGSYEQYF	TRBV11-3	TRBJ2-7	.
CASSSNYYEQYF	TRBV6-6	TRBJ2-7	.
CASRVQGVEVRGTEAFF	TRBV28	TRBJ1-1	TRBD1
CASSYPGTGGEYTF	TRBV6-6	TRBJ1-2	TRBD1